This T cell receptor beta chain was observed in a study of shared clonotypes between healthy human individuals. About the research overall: The people who gave samples were a couple of women and a few men aged 18 to 49. Study-level points and caveats: Clonotype sharing among donors was expected to depend on sequencing depth.

The CDR3 spans 16 residues. V was trimmed by 1 base and J by 1 base, leaving 13 bases between them. Germline CDR1 is KGHSH and CDR2 is LQKENI. Details on this clone: Its antigen is currently unknown.

Original handling: Junction-only sequences without quality scores came from ImmunoSEQ, so filtering differed. Generated by immunoSEQ multiplex PCR, the TCRdb table keeps only in-frame clones and is missing some. V, J and clone size reflect that table, while D and trimming were determined from the DNA. Altogether over a million clones are present, around 98% being singletons, with the ten largest covering approximately 0.44%. Specimen: naive CD4+ T cells sorted from blood. Subset denoted: CD45RA+ positively selected. The chain has TRBV18 and TRBJ1-1, with D unclear. The clonotype originates from a man aged 25-45 years in good health. The DNA of the CDR3 is TGTGCCAGCTCACCACTCGCCAAGTTGGAGAACACTGAAGCTTTCTTT. Translated: CASSPLAKLENTEAFF.